Each of the 27 T cell receptor beta chains below was sequenced from the same sample in a study of T-cell reconstitution after alpha-beta-depleted transplantation in children. Using unique molecular identifiers, the investigators prepared the TCRbeta library. TCRdb called the PCR reads again in MiXCR, with one record for every CDR3 protein. The sample has around 600,000 distinct CDR3 sequences, about 10% seen once. This specimen was PBMCs from the stem cell graft donor, taken from the stem cell graft. The receptor set was obtained from a human donor who donated a stem cell graft to a child with acute myeloid leukemia.

This clonotype was seen only a few times. The rearrangement uses TRBV12-3 or TRBV12-4 and TRBJ2-5; 7 positions match TRBD1. The CDR3 loop spans 16 amino acids. J lost 5 bases, V lost 3 bases, and 12 bases had no gene match. The CDR3 region is CASSFSGRGPEETQYF. The CDR3, as DNA: TGTGCCAGCAGTTTTTCGGGAAGGGGGCCTGAGGAGACCCAGTACTTC.

The gene calls are TRBV28 and TRBJ2-1; TRBD1 matches at 8 bases. The germline gives CDR1 MDHEN, CDR2 SYDVKM. The CDR3 loop spans 15 amino acids. After removal of 6 bases from V and 8 bases from J, the junction contained 12 bases not matched to a gene. The CDR3 DNA is TGTGCCAGCAGCCATGCCGGGACAGGAGGCGATGAGCAGTTCTTC. Translating it yields CASSHAGTGGDEQFF.

Only a few counts were recorded for this clonotype. J is TRBJ2-3 and V is TRBV4-2, with TRBD2 as a possible D gene (5 bases). The CDR3 runs 16 residues. The germline V and J ends were trimmed by 4 bases and 5 bases, with 19 bases remaining between them. The V gene's germline CDR1 is LGHNA and CDR2 YNFKEQ. For the CDR3, the DNA is TGTGCCAGCAGCCCCCTTAAGAGGGAGAGGGAAGATACGCAGTATTTT. It specifies CASSPLKREREDTQYF.

This clonotype was recorded a few times. The CDR3 is CASKGRSGELFF. In nucleotides, the CDR3 is TGTGCCAGCAAAGGGAGGAGCGGGGAGCTGTTTTTT. The V call is TRBV9, the J call TRBJ2-2; D perhaps matches TRBD2 (6 bases). The V gene's germline CDR1 is SGDLS and CDR2 YYNGEE. Trimming removed 6 bases from V and 7 bases from J, with 10 bases in between. This CDR3 contains 12 residues.

The chain uses TRBV5-1 and TRBJ1-1; 8 bases are a match to TRBD1. The CDR3 extends over 15 amino acids. The germline CDR1 and CDR2 sequences are SGHRS and YFSETQ. J lost 6 bases, V lost 3 bases, and 10 bases had no gene match. The CDR3 region is CASSSQATGGSEAFF. The CDR3 coding sequence is TGCGCCAGCAGCTCGCAGGCAACAGGGGGATCTGAAGCTTTCTTT.

The chain has TRBV14 and TRBJ2-7; tentatively, D is TRBD1 (5 bases). Trimming took off 6 bases at V and 3 bases at J, with 18 bases between the two ends. Looked up from germline, CDR1 is SGHDN and CDR2 is FVKESK. There are 15 residues in the CDR3. CDR3 protein: CASSPPGRAIYEQYF. The CDR3 coding sequence is TGTGCCAGCAGTCCTCCGGGCAGGGCAATCTACGAGCAGTACTTC.

V usage is TRBV6-5 and J usage is TRBJ2-7, with D tentatively TRBD1 or TRBD2 (6 bases each). V shed 0 bases and J shed 5 bases, with 17 bases lying between them. The V gene's germline CDR1 is MNHEY and CDR2 SVGAGI. This CDR3 contains 16 residues. CDR3 nucleotide sequence: TGTGCCAGCAGTTACTCGAAGGTCGGGGGCAGGGACGAGCAGTACTTC. Its protein is CASSYSKVGGRDEQYF.

V usage is TRBV7-2 and J usage is TRBJ2-5; 8 bases match TRBD2. Germline V CDR1 and CDR2: SGHTA, FQGNSA. V dropped 0 bases and J dropped 4; count of bases not matched to a gene: 10. This CDR3 has 17 amino acids. The CDR3 DNA is TGTGCCAGCAGCTTAGCAGTTTGGGCGGGAGGAGGAGAGACCCAGTACTTC. As protein: CASSLAVWAGGGETQYF. Together with reference TRBV7-2 and TRBJ2-5, the CDR3 gives the full variable domain: GAGVSQSPSNKVTEKGKDVELRCDPISGHTALYWYRQSLGQGLEFLIYFQGNSAPDKSGLPSDRFSAERTGGSVSTLTIQRTQQEDSAVYLCASSLAVWAGGGETQYFGPGTRLLVL.

This clonotype was observed a handful of times. The rearrangement joins TRBV28 to TRBJ2-7, with D perhaps TRBD1 (6 bases). Trimming removed 6 bases at V and 4 bases at J, with 16 bases between. Germline V gene lookup returns CDR1 MDHEN and CDR2 SYDVKM. This CDR3 has 14 residues. DNA of the CDR3: TGTGCCAGCAGAAACAGGGCGCCGAATTACGAGCAGTACTTC. The encoded protein is CASRNRAPNYEQYF. Combining the CDR3 with reference TRBV28 and TRBJ2-7 gives the whole variable domain DVKVTQSSRYLVKRTGEKVFLECVQDMDHENMFWYRQDPGLGLRLIYFSYDVKMKEKGDIPEGYSVSREKKERFSLILESASTNQTSMYLCASRNRAPNYEQYFGPGTRLTVT.

This clonotype was detected only a few times. Sequence at one end of the junction differs from germline and may be a read error. The chain recombines TRBV4-3 with TRBJ2-7; D may match TRBD1 or TRBD2 (5 bases each). CDR1 and CDR2 (germline): LGHNA, YSLEER. The CDR3 consists of 14 residues. In nucleotides, the CDR3 is TGCGCCAGCAGCCAAGGAGAAGGGACCTACCAGCAGTACTTC. Translating gives CASSQGEGTYQQYF.

This clonotype was found many times. The chain combines TRBV24-1 with TRBJ2-1; TRBD2 might be the D (6 bases). Germline V CDR1 and CDR2: KGHDR, SFDVKD. V was shortened by 5 bases and J by 9 bases, with 13 bases between the two germline ends. CDR3 length equals 13 residues. CDR3 nucleotides: TGTGCCACCAGTGTCACGGGAGATGGTGAGCAGTTCTTC. Its translation is CATSVTGDGEQFF.

This clonotype was picked up a small number of times. The CDR3 is CASSFSAGPGGYEQFF. The CDR3 DNA reads TGTGCCAGCAGCTTTTCAGCGGGACCGGGGGGTTATGAGCAGTTCTTC. V gene TRBV7-2 combines with J gene TRBJ2-1, with 7 bases lining up with TRBD2. The CDR3 length is 16 residues. With V trimmed by 3 bases and J by 8 bases, 13 bases remained unmatched. Germline assignment: CDR1 SGHTA and CDR2 FQGNSA.

J is TRBJ2-1 and V is TRBV5-1; tentative D call: TRBD2 (6 bases). Germline CDR1 SGHRS, CDR2 YFSETQ. Between the trimmed V and J ends, which lost 0 bases and 4 bases, there was a span of 11 bases. The length of the CDR3 is 15 residues. The CDR3 region has the DNA TGCGCCAGCAGCTTGGCCACGGGGGTGTACAATGAGCAGTTCTTC. Translated, it gives CASSLATGVYNEQFF.

This clonotype has ten or more counts. The chain is built from TRBV12-3 or TRBV12-4 and TRBJ2-5; D is unclear. V was trimmed by 5 bases and J by 4 bases, leaving 14 bases between them. This CDR3 has 14 amino acids. CDR3 sequence: CASSLSPLPETQYF. CDR3 bases: TGTGCCAGCAGTCTTAGCCCCTTACCAGAGACCCAGTACTTC.

This clonotype has a count of ten or more. The germline gene is not matched at one end of the junction; a read error may be the cause. The rearrangement uses TRBV25-1 and TRBJ2-2; TRBD2 matches 9 bases. There are 16 residues in the CDR3. CDR1 and CDR2 (germline): MGHDK, SYGVNS. Here the CDR3 reads CASRESSGRSTGELFF. Written as DNA, the CDR3 is TGTGCCAGCAGGGAATCAAGCGGGAGGAGCACCGGGGAGCTGTTTTTT.

This sequence joins TRBV19 and TRBJ1-2, with no clear D. The CDR3 is 12 amino acids. V dropped 5 bases and J dropped 8 bases, with 12 bases sitting between them. Germline lookup yields CDR1 LNHDA and CDR2 SQIVND (reference sequence). CDR3 coding DNA: TGTGCCAGTAGTGACCGCATCGGGGGCTACACCTTC. Protein sequence: CASSDRIGGYTF.

The V call is TRBV28, the J call TRBJ2-2; 9 bases fit TRBD2. Germline trimming cut 4 bases from V and 4 bases from J; bases unmatched to any gene: 7. This CDR3 contains 16 residues. The germline gives CDR1 MDHEN, CDR2 SYDVKM. DNA of the CDR3: TGTGCCAGCAGTTCCGTAGCGGGAGCGGGCACCGGGGAGCTGTTTTTT. Its protein product is CASSSVAGAGTGELFF. Looking up the rest from reference TRBV28 and TRBJ2-2 gives the full variable domain: DVKVTQSSRYLVKRTGEKVFLECVQDMDHENMFWYRQDPGLGLRLIYFSYDVKMKEKGDIPEGYSVSREKKERFSLILESASTNQTSMYLCASSSVAGAGTGELFFGEGSRLTVL.

The chain recombines TRBV25-1 with TRBJ2-5; D unclear. The germline V gene encodes CDR1 MGHDK and CDR2 SYGVNS. This CDR3 is 15 amino acids long. Trimming cost V 6 bases and J 0 bases, with 14 bases left between them. CDR3: CASSAGGDYQETQYF. In nucleotides, the CDR3 is TGTGCCAGCAGCGCCGGTGGAGACTACCAAGAGACCCAGTACTTC.

A few counts support this clonotype. The chain joins TRBV28 to TRBJ2-7, with D tentatively TRBD1 (5 bases). The germline V gene has CDR1 MDHEN and CDR2 SYDVKM. V shed 8 bases and J shed 2 bases, with 16 bases lying between them. CDR3 length equals 14 residues. CDR3 sequence (DNA): TGTGCCAGCCGGCCCCAGGGCGACCCCTACGAGCAGTACTTC. It specifies CASRPQGDPYEQYF.

There are a few counts of this clonotype. The chain has TRBV11-2 and TRBJ2-1; TRBD1 aligns across 7 bases. The CDR3 contains 18 residues. Germline lookup yields CDR1 SGHAT and CDR2 FQNNGV. Trimming removed 1 base from V and 4 bases from J; junction bases left unmatched: 13. CDR3 DNA sequence: TGTGCCAGCAGCTTAGGTTCAGGGGGAGAACCGAGATACAATGAGCAGTTCTTC. Its protein product is CASSLGSGGEPRYNEQFF.

This clonotype was observed at least ten times. CDR3 DNA sequence: TGTGCCATCAGTGAGCCCGAGCGGGAGGGCCAGTTGGGGGCAGATACGCAGTATTTT. It encodes CAISEPEREGQLGADTQYF. The chain is built from TRBV10-3 and TRBJ2-3, with 10 nucleotides matching TRBD2. Germline loops: CDR1 ENHRY, CDR2 SYGVKD. There are 19 residues in the CDR3. J lost 4 bases, V lost 2 bases, and 15 bases had no gene match.

This clonotype was seen more than once but under ten times. The chain carries TRBV12-3 or TRBV12-4 and TRBJ2-1; 9 nucleotides line up with TRBD2. The CDR3 is made up of 15 amino acids. Losses at the gene ends were 3 bases for V and 5 bases for J; bases not matched to a gene: 5. Here the CDR3 reads CASSFIAGAHNEQFF. CDR3 bases: TGTGCCAGCAGTTTTATAGCGGGAGCGCACAATGAGCAGTTCTTC.

The chain is built from TRBV2 and TRBJ2-7; possible D gene TRBD2, 6 bases. CDR1 is SNHLY, CDR2 FYNNEI, per germline. The V gene lost 8 bases and the J gene lost 5 bases, with 16 bases spanning the gap. The CDR3 extends over 13 amino acids. The CDR3 coding sequence is TGTGCCAGCTCGGGGGAGACCGAGGACGAGCAGTACTTC. The encoded protein is CASSGETEDEQYF.

The chain couples TRBV29-1 to TRBJ1-3; D unclear. V was cut by 2 bases and J by 0 bases, with 11 bases left in between. This CDR3 region has 15 residues. Germline CDR1 SQVTM, CDR2 ANQGSEA. The CDR3 reads CSVESQRISGNTIYF. CDR3 in DNA: TGCAGCGTTGAATCCCAGCGTATCTCTGGAAACACCATATATTTT.

This clonotype was observed many times. The rearrangement uses TRBV20-1 and TRBJ2-3; 9 nucleotides match TRBD2. After removal of 6 bases from V and 1 base from J, the junction contained 5 bases not matched to a gene. The CDR3 runs to 14 residues. The germline V gene encodes CDR1 DFQATT and CDR2 SNEGSKA (reference sequence). The CDR3 bases are TGCAGTGCCATAGCGGGAGAGGGCACAGATACGCAGTATTTT. It translates to CSAIAGEGTDTQYF.

This clonotype has only a few counts. The chain couples TRBV20-1 to TRBJ2-7; D possibly corresponds to TRBD1 (5 bases). Germline CDR1 is DFQATT and CDR2 is SNEGSKA (reference sequence). The CDR3 has 14 residues. With 2 bases removed from V and 3 bases from J, the gap between germline ends came to 14 bases. CDR3 region: CSARLPSGHYEQYF. DNA of the CDR3: TGCAGTGCTAGACTACCCTCAGGACACTACGAGCAGTACTTC.

This chain joins TRBV3-1 and TRBJ1-1; D uncertain. Germline CDR1 LGHDT, CDR2 YNNKEL (reference sequence). The CDR3 covers 13 residues. Trimming took off 2 bases at V and 8 bases at J, with 12 bases between the two ends. The CDR3 sequence: CASSQWGRGEAFF. CDR3 bases: TGTGCCAGCAGCCAATGGGGTCGAGGCGAAGCTTTCTTT.